This T cell receptor beta chain was sequenced during a study of blood T cell repertoires in COVID-19 (dated by TCRdb to about 2020). Concerning the study at large: The collaborator samples originated in the United States, Italy and Spain and spanned the acute and convalescent phases of COVID-19. The prospective study material was composed of cDNA or gDNA derived from T cells, B-cell-depleted T cells, or PBMCs. Deeply sampled blood TCRbeta repertoires from subjects exposed to, actively infected with, or recovered from COVID-19 were included in the dataset. A freely available public database, intended as a resource for researchers studying the immune response to SARS-CoV-2, is where the repertoires were released. Samples came from the ongoing ImmuneRACE study (first 160 participants) plus 1,254 subjects from 6 global collaborators. Nearly every sample came with metadata listing a de-identified subject ID, COVID-19 status, age in years and sex. Where available, HLA class I and class II types were obtained from metadata supplied by the sample provider rather than from assay-based typing. Beyond this particular receptor, the publication reports: Clinical and demographic metadata were provided uncurated, with the amount varying by source and participant.

Collaborating institutions collected whole blood in K2EDTA tubes following their own protocols. For TCRbeta analysis, collaborators shipped samples in one of three forms: frozen whole blood, isolated PBMCs, or DNA extracted from either of those sample types. Notes on this clone: Its recognized antigen is unknown. One base away there is no much larger clone; base qualities are not given.

The germline V gene (reference sequence) gives CDR1 as MNHNY and CDR2 as SVGAGI. Ends trimmed: V by 5 bases, J by 7 bases; bases unmatched to a gene: 7. The CDR3 runs 13 residues from the cysteine to the phenylalanine. Just CDR3 DNA is preserved here, 39 bases in frame from base 1. TCRbeta CDR3 regions were amplified from genomic DNA using the immunoSEQ Assay, a bias-controlled multiplex PCR. On the authors' methods: The number of nucleated cells in each sample was estimated by amplification of reference gene primers within the assay. To quantify the absolute abundance of each unique TCRbeta CDR3 rearrangement, sequence reads were collapsed and filtered. For each sample, productive Simpson clonality was calculated as the square root of Simpson's diversity index across productive rearrangements. This immuneACCESS table, as held by TCRdb, lists in-frame sequences with V and J called but not all clones. Of the missing ones, under half trace to an unresolved V gene in checked studies; the others have no known cause. For V, J and clone size, that table is used; D and trimming come from the DNA. This sample lists approximately 76,000 clones; roughly 86% were detected once. The ten largest clones add up to 1.5% to 2% of the sample.

The TCR was taken from a woman aged 60-70 years with acute or convalescent COVID-19. In this chain, TRBV6-6 is recombined with TRBJ2-7, with TRBD2 matching 8 junction bases. Sequencing was done on a sample of peripheral blood. The bases are TGTGCCAGCAGTAACGGGGGGGCTTGGGAGCAGTACTTC. Translation gives CASSNGGAWEQYF.